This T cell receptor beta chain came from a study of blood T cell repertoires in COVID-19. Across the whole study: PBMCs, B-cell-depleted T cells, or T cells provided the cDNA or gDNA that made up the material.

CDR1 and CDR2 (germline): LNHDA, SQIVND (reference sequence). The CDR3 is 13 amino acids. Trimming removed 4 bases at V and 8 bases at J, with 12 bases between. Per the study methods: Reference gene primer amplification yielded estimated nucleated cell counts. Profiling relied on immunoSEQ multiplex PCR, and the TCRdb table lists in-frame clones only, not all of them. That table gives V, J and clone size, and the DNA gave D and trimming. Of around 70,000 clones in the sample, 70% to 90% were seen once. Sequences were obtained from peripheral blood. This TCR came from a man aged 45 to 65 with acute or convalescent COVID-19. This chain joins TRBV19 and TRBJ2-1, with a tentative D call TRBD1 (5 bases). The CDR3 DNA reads TGTGCCAGTAGTAGCGGAGAAGGGGATGAGCAGTTCTTC. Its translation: CASSSGEGDEQFF.